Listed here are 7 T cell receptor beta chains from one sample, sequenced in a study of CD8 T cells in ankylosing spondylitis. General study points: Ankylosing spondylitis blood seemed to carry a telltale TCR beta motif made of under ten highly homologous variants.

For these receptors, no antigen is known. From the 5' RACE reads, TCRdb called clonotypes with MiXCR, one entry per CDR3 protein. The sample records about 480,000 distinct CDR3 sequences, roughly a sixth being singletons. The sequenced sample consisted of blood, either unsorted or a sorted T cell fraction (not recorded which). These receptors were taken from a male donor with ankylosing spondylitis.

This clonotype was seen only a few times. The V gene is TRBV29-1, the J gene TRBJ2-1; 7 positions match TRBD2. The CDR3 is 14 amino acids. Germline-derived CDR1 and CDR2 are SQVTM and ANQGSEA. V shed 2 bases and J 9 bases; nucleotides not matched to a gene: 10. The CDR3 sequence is CSVESSGVIGEQFF. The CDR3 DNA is TGCAGCGTTGAATCGAGCGGGGTTATCGGTGAGCAGTTCTTC.

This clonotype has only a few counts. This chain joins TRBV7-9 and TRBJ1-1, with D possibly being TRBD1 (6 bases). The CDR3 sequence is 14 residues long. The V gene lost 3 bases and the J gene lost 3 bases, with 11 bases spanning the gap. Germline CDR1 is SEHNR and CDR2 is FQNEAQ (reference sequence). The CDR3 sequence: CASSFRQVDTEAFF. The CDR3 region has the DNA TGTGCCAGCAGCTTCAGACAGGTGGACACTGAAGCTTTCTTT. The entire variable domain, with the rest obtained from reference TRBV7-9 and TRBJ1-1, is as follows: DTGVSQNPRHKITKRGQNVTFRCDPISEHNRLYWYRQTLGQGPEFLTYFQNEAQLEKSRLLSDRFSAERPKGSFSTLEIQRTEQGDSAMYLCASSFRQVDTEAFFGQGTRLTVV.

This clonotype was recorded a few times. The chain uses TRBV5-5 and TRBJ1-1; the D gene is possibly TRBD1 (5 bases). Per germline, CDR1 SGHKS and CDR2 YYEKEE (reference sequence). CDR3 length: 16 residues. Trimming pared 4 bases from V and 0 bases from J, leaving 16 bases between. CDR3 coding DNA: TGTGCCAGCAGCCCCTTTGCGACAGCAATGAACACTGAAGCTTTCTTT. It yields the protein CASSPFATAMNTEAFF.

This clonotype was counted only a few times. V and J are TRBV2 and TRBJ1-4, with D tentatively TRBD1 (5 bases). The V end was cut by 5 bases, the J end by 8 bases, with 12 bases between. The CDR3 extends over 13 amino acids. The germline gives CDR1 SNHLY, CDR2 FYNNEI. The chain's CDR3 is CASSIRGFEKLFF. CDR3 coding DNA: TGTGCCAGCAGTATCCGGGGGTTCGAAAAACTGTTTTTT.

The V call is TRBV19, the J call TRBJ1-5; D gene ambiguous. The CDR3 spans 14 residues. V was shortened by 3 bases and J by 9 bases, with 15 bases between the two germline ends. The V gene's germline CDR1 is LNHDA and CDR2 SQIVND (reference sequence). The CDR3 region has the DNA TGTGCCAGTAGTATTCTGGAGGGCCTAGGGCCCCAGCATTTT. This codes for CASSILEGLGPQHF.

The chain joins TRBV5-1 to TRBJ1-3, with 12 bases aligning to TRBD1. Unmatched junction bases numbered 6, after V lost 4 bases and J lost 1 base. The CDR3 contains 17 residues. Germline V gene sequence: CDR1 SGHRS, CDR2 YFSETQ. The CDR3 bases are TGCGCCAGCAGCCCGGGACAGGGGGCGTTTTCTGGAAACACCATATATTTT. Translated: CASSPGQGAFSGNTIYF. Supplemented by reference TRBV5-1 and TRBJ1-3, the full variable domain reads KAGVTQTPRYLIKTRGQQVTLSCSPISGHRSVSWYQQTPGQGLQFLFEYFSETQRNKGNFPGRFSGRQFSNSRSEMNVSTLELGDSALYLCASSPGQGAFSGNTIYFGEGSWLTVV.

Written as DNA, the CDR3 is TGCAGTGTTCCTTTTGGCTATGGCTACACCTTC. It is translated as CSVPFGYGYTF. This chain joins TRBV20-1 and TRBJ1-2; D remains ambiguous. Deletions cut 7 bases from V and 4 bases from J, with 10 bases between. This CDR3 spans 11 amino acids. The V gene's germline CDR1 is DFQATT and CDR2 SNEGSKA (reference sequence).